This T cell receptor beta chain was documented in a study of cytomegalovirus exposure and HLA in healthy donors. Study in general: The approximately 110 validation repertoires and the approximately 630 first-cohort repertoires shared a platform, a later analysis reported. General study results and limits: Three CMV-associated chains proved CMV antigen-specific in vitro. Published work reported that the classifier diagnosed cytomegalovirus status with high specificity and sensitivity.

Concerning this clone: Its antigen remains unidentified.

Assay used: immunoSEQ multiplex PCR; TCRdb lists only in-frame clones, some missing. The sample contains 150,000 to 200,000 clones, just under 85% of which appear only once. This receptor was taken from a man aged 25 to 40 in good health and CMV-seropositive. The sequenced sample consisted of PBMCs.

CDR3 DNA sequence: TGTGCCAGCAGTGATCCCGGGACAGTTAACTATGGCTACACCTTC. This translates into CASSDPGTVNYGYTF. The J gene is TRBJ1-2, the V gene TRBV6-1, with 7 bases identical to TRBD1. The trim removed 3 bases at V and 1 base at J, leaving 5 bases unmatched. CDR3 size: 15 residues. CDR1 is MNHNS, CDR2 SASEGT, per germline.